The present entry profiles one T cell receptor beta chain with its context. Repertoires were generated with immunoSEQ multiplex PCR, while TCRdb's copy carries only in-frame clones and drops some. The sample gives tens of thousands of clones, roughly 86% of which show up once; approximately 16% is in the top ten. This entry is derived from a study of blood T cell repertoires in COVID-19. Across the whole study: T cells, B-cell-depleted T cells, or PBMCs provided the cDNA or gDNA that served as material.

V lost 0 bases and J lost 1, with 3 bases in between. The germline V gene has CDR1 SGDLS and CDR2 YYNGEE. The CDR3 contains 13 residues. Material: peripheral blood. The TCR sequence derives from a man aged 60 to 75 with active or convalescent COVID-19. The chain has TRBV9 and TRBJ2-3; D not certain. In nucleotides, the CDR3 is TGTGCCAGCAGCGTAGTCGGCACAGATACGCAGTATTTT. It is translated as CASSVVGTDTQYF.